This TCR beta chain was identified during a study of T cells after yellow fever vaccination. Germline CDR1 is MNHEY and CDR2 is SVGAGI. This CDR3 comprises 18 residues. Trimming took off 0 bases at V and 0 bases at J, with 15 bases between the two ends. TCRdb reprocessed the 5' RACE reads with MiXCR, giving one entry per CDR3 protein. The sample lists 250,000 to 300,000 distinct CDR3 sequences, 8.5% to 10% occurring once. The origin of this receptor is a man aged 18 to 30 who received the YFV17D yellow fever vaccine. The J gene is TRBJ1-3, the V gene TRBV6-5; D is perhaps TRBD1 (6 bases). Material: CD4+ T cells sorted from PBMCs, obtained 5 days after the yellow fever booster vaccination. The CDR3 protein is CASSYSPVDSVSGNTIYF. The CDR3 DNA reads as TGTGCCAGCAGTTACTCACCTGTGGACAGCGTCTCTGGAAACACCATATATTTT.